This TCR beta chain was recorded in a study of T cells in Graves' hyperthyroidism and ophthalmopathy. CDR1 and CDR2 (germline): MGHDK, SYGVNS. The CDR3 is made up of 16 amino acids, end residues included. RNA transcripts yielded amplified TCR beta CDR3 regions. With the HTBI primer set, the TCR CDR3 went through a first round of RT-PCR. TCRdb independently ran MiXCR on the multiplex PCR reads; one entry per CDR3 protein. This table holds 93,000 or so distinct CDR3 sequences, 40% to 50% found once. About this clonotype itself: The DNA is omitted, as the CDR3 cannot be located on it reliably, and the CDR3 follows TCRdb's listing.

Patients aged 18 to 65 had newly diagnosed hyperthyroidism that had lasted under 2 months. Exclusion followed for patients with uncontrolled infection, other autoimmune disease, pregnancy or lactation. Orbital computed tomography, thyroid ultrasound, serum thyroxine and TRAb, and clinical symptoms together informed the diagnoses. The source material was blood. The sequence was obtained from a man aged 40-55 years with Graves' hyperthyroidism. This rearrangement joins TRBV25-1 to TRBJ2-7; the D call of TRBD1 is as the table states it, not checked on the DNA. The CDR3 loop reads CVLLCHPGTGKYEQYF.